This T cell receptor beta chain was profiled in a study of blood T cell repertoires in COVID-19. This CDR3 spans 15 amino acids. With V trimmed by 6 bases and J by 4 bases, 6 bases remained unmatched. Germline V gene lookup returns CDR1 SGHAT and CDR2 FQNNGV. Generated by immunoSEQ multiplex PCR, the TCRdb table keeps only in-frame clones and is missing some. Of about 390,000 clones listed, about 87% were seen once; the top ten hold 2.3%. The rearrangement links TRBV11-2 to TRBJ2-3; 11 positions match TRBD2. The clonotype originates from a woman aged 55-75 years with COVID-19, enrolled during active disease. Sequencing was carried out using peripheral blood. The CDR3 nucleotides read TGTGCCAGCAGTTCCACTAGCGGGGGCCCAGATACGCAGTATTTT. Its translation: CASSSTSGGPDTQYF.